These 20 T cell receptor beta chains came from one sample sequenced in a study of T cells of healthy individuals. TCRdb re-called the 5' RACE reads with MiXCR, one entry per CDR3 protein. The table shows 95,000 to 100,000 distinct CDR3 sequences, with 17% occurring only once. The receptors derive from a human donor in good health.

This clonotype was counted at least ten times. The V gene is TRBV20-1, the J gene TRBJ2-5; 7 bases agree with TRBD1. Trimming removed 5 bases from V and 2 bases from J; junction bases left unmatched: 5. Per the germline V gene, CDR1 is DFQATT and CDR2 is SNEGSKA (reference sequence). This CDR3 spans 13 amino acids. This CDR3 reads CSAYTTGQETQYF. CDR3 DNA: TGCAGTGCTTATACGACAGGGCAAGAGACCCAGTACTTC.

V and J are TRBV11-2 and TRBJ2-3; D perhaps matches TRBD2 (5 bases). The CDR3 extends over 13 amino acids. The germline V gene has CDR1 SGHAT and CDR2 FQNNGV. The ends were cut back, 2 bases at V and 4 bases at J, with 7 bases in the middle. CDR3 nucleotides: TGTGCCAGCAGCTTACCCGGGGCAGATACGCAGTATTTT. Its translation is CASSLPGADTQYF.

This chain uses TRBV6-1 with TRBJ1-5, with 7 bases matching TRBD1. Trimming cost V 6 bases and J 6 bases; bases outside gene matches: 8. CDR1 MNHNS and CDR2 SASEGT come from the germline V gene. The length of the CDR3 is 14 residues. The CDR3 is CASSAGTEGQPQHF. DNA for the CDR3: TGTGCCAGCAGCGCCGGGACAGAAGGTCAGCCCCAGCATTTT.

This clonotype was seen repeatedly, ten times or more. The chain has TRBV13 and TRBJ1-2; D is undetermined. The ends were cut back, 5 bases at V and 0 bases at J, with 4 bases in the middle. CDR1 PRHDT and CDR2 FYEKMQ come from the germline V gene (reference sequence). This CDR3 is 12 amino acids long. This CDR3 reads CASSPPNYGYTF. Written as DNA, the CDR3 is TGTGCCAGCAGCCCCCCTAACTATGGCTACACCTTC.

This clonotype turned up a few times. The genes are TRBV20-1 and TRBJ2-5; TRBD2 might be the D (6 bases). In germline, CDR1 is DFQATT, CDR2 SNEGSKA (reference sequence). There are 15 residues in the CDR3. Trimming pared 0 bases from V and 2 bases from J, leaving 13 bases between. This CDR3 reads CSARDAQRAQETQYF. The CDR3 region has the DNA TGCAGTGCTAGAGATGCCCAGCGGGCACAAGAGACCCAGTACTTC.

This clonotype was seen only a few times. The chain joins TRBV4-3 to TRBJ2-7, with TRBD1 matching over 7 bases. The length of the CDR3 is 15 residues. J lost 2 bases, V lost 0 bases, and 4 bases had no gene match. CDR1 is LGHNA, CDR2 YSLEER, per germline. The CDR3 is CASSQDHQGAYEQYF. The DNA for the CDR3 is TGCGCCAGCAGCCAAGATCACCAGGGGGCCTACGAGCAGTACTTC.

V gene TRBV28 combines with J gene TRBJ2-3, with 9 nucleotides matching TRBD1. Germline V lookup: CDR1 MDHEN, CDR2 SYDVKM. The J segment lost 9 bases and the V segment lost 3 bases, leaving 7 bases of the junction unmatched. The CDR3 length is 14 residues. The CDR3: CASSLWDRDDTQYF. CDR3 in DNA: TGTGCCAGCAGTTTGTGGGACAGGGACGACACGCAGTATTTT. The full variable domain, in which reference TRBV28 and TRBJ2-3 provide the parts outside the CDR3, is DVKVTQSSRYLVKRTGEKVFLECVQDMDHENMFWYRQDPGLGLRLIYFSYDVKMKEKGDIPEGYSVSREKKERFSLILESASTNQTSMYLCASSLWDRDDTQYFGPGTRLTVL.

The sample holds many counts of this clonotype. The chain recombines TRBV5-5 with TRBJ2-3; D perhaps matches TRBD2 (6 bases). Germline loops: CDR1 SGHKS, CDR2 YYEKEE (reference sequence). V was cut by 3 bases and J by 2 bases, with 13 bases left in between. This CDR3 is built from 15 residues. The DNA for the CDR3 is TGTGCCAGCAGCTCCTGGGGCGGGAACACAGATACGCAGTATTTT. This translates into CASSSWGGNTDTQYF. The complete variable domain, with remaining parts taken from reference TRBV5-5 and TRBJ2-3, reads DAGVTQSPTHLIKTRGQQVTLRCSPISGHKSVSWYQQVLGQGPQFIFQYYEKEERGRGNFPDRFSARQFPNYSSELNVNALLLGDSALYLCASSSWGGNTDTQYFGPGTRLTVL.

This clonotype was seen a few times. V gene TRBV27 combines with J gene TRBJ2-5; D is unclear. The CDR3 is 15 amino acids. The ends were cut back, 9 bases at V and 4 bases at J, with 21 bases in the middle. CDR1 is MNHEY and CDR2 is SMNVEV in the germline V gene (reference sequence). DNA of the CDR3: TGTGCCAGTAGAGAATCGGGCCTCCGACCAGAGACCCAGTACTTC. Amino acid sequence: CASRESGLRPETQYF.

The V gene is TRBV18, the J gene TRBJ1-4, with 9 bases lining up with TRBD1. Germline CDR1 is KGHSH and CDR2 is LQKENI. CDR3 length: 13 amino acids. Trimming removed 6 bases from V and 5 bases from J; junction bases left unmatched: 1. The CDR3 is CASSGTGNEKLFF. The CDR3 DNA follows: TGTGCCAGCTCCGGGACAGGGAATGAAAAACTGTTTTTT.

With respect to this clonotype: A much bigger clone sits one base away, suggesting this may be a read error. The genes are TRBV7-2 and TRBJ1-4, with D unclear. The CDR3 length is 14 residues. Germline values: CDR1 SGHTA, CDR2 FQGNSA. V was cut by 5 bases and J by 7 bases, with 14 bases left in between. The CDR3 DNA is TGTGCCAGCAGCCCACTCATAGTAGGTGAAAAACTGTTTTTT. The encoded protein is CASSPLIVGEKLFF.

This clonotype was seen many times. The chain uses TRBV6-4 and TRBJ2-1, with 10 bases lining up with TRBD2. The V segment lost 3 bases and the J segment 10 bases; nucleotides outside the gene matches: 12. In germline, CDR1 is MRHNA, CDR2 SNTAGT. This CDR3 spans 16 amino acids. Here the CDR3 reads CASSERTSGESGEQFF. The CDR3 DNA follows: TGTGCCAGCAGTGAAAGAACTAGCGGGGAAAGCGGGGAGCAGTTCTTC.

This clonotype was picked up many times. The genes are TRBV29-1 and TRBJ2-4; D is ambiguous. Deletions cut 6 bases from V and 0 bases from J, with 9 bases between. Germline values: CDR1 SQVTM, CDR2 ANQGSEA. The length of the CDR3 is 13 residues. The CDR3 loop reads CSVEHLAKNIQYF. In DNA form, the CDR3 reads TGCAGCGTAGAACACCTAGCCAAAAACATTCAGTACTTC.

This clonotype was seen at least ten times. The DNA for the CDR3 is TGTGCCAGCAGCCCCAGGGTTCTTGGGACTGAAGCTTTCTTT. Translation gives CASSPRVLGTEAFF. J is TRBJ1-1 and V is TRBV14, with TRBD1 as a possible D gene (5 bases). V dropped 4 bases and J dropped 5 bases, with 14 bases sitting between them. Germline-derived CDR1 and CDR2 are SGHDN and FVKESK. The CDR3 is 14 residues long.

The rearrangement joins TRBV7-9 to TRBJ2-1; 11 bases fit TRBD2. Germline CDR1 is SEHNR and CDR2 is FQNEAQ (reference sequence). The V gene end was trimmed by 6 bases and the J gene end by 7 bases; junction bases not matched to a gene: 8. This CDR3 is built from 15 residues. CDR3 DNA sequence: TGTGCCAGCAGTATACTAGCGGGAGTGTGGAATGAGCAGTTCTTC. It encodes CASSILAGVWNEQFF.

The sample holds many counts of this clonotype. CDR3 region: CSARAVNSYNEQFF. The CDR3, as DNA: TGCAGTGCTAGAGCGGTTAACTCCTACAATGAGCAGTTCTTC. The chain carries TRBV20-1 and TRBJ2-1; D gene unclear. This CDR3 spans 14 amino acids. Germline CDR1 is DFQATT and CDR2 is SNEGSKA (reference sequence). Deletions cut 1 base from V and 0 bases from J, with 7 bases between.

The chain uses TRBV19 and TRBJ2-2; tentative D call: TRBD1 (6 bases). The germline V gene has CDR1 LNHDA and CDR2 SQIVND (reference sequence). The CDR3 runs 15 residues. Trimming stripped 9 bases from V and 0 bases from J, with 14 bases between. The DNA for the CDR3 is TGTGCCAGCCGCCCGGGACAAACGAACACCGGGGAGCTGTTTTTT. It specifies CASRPGQTNTGELFF.

The sample holds many counts of this clonotype. J is TRBJ2-3 and V is TRBV12-3 or TRBV12-4; D is uncertain. The CDR3 spans 13 residues. Trimming left V 1 base short and J 4 bases short, with 6 bases between. The CDR3 nucleotides are TGTGCCAGCAGTTTAGGAACCCCAGATACGCAGTATTTT. This encodes CASSLGTPDTQYF.

This clonotype was counted ten times or more. The chain is built from TRBV5-5 and TRBJ1-4; D is ambiguous. In germline, CDR1 is SGHKS, CDR2 YYEKEE (reference sequence). The V and J ends lost 4 bases and 0 bases respectively, with 10 bases between them. This CDR3 spans 15 amino acids. CDR3 protein: CASSPIAATNEKLFF. CDR3 nucleotides: TGTGCCAGCAGCCCCATCGCTGCAACTAATGAAAAACTGTTTTTT.

This clonotype was detected ten times or more. The rearrangement uses TRBV20-1 and TRBJ1-5; maybe TRBD1 (5 bases). Trimming shortened V by 1 base and J by 1 base, and 8 bases separated the two germline ends. Germline CDR1 and CDR2: DFQATT and SNEGSKA (reference sequence). CDR3 length: 14 residues. The DNA of the CDR3 is TGCAGTGCTAGAGCGGGGGGGAGCAATCAGCCCCAGCATTTT. The encoded protein is CSARAGGSNQPQHF.